These 14 T cell receptor beta chains were sequenced from one sample in a study of CD8 T cells in ankylosing spondylitis. Overall study results and limits: Made up of roughly 8 highly homologous variants, a TCR beta motif appeared characteristic of ankylosing spondylitis blood.

TCRdb re-called the 5' RACE reads with MiXCR, one entry per CDR3 protein. The profile shows some 330,000 distinct CDR3 sequences, 8% of them singletons. These receptors' targets are unknown. The source material was blood, either unsorted or a sorted T cell fraction (not recorded which). These receptors came from a male donor with ankylosing spondylitis.

V is TRBV28 and J is TRBJ2-2; the D gene is possibly TRBD1 (6 bases). The germline gives CDR1 MDHEN, CDR2 SYDVKM. Between the trimmed V and J ends, which lost 6 bases and 6 bases, there was a span of 11 bases. CDR3 length equals 13 residues. The CDR3 coding sequence is TGTGCCAGCAGGGGGACAAATGCCGGGGAGCTGTTTTTT. It codes for CASRGTNAGELFF.

This clonotype was detected many times. V gene TRBV29-1 combines with J gene TRBJ2-2; D unclear. The CDR3 loop spans 14 amino acids. Germline V CDR1 and CDR2: SQVTM, ANQGSEA. Trimming removed 4 bases from V and 2 bases from J, with 11 bases in between. The CDR3 sequence: CSVVARDNTGELFF. The DNA of the CDR3 is TGCAGCGTTGTAGCCAGAGACAACACCGGGGAGCTGTTTTTT.

This clonotype was seen a handful of times. This sequence joins TRBV10-3 and TRBJ2-1; D may correspond to TRBD1 or TRBD2 (6 bases each). Between the trimmed V and J ends, which lost 8 bases and 0 bases, there was a span of 17 bases. CDR3 length: 16 amino acids. CDR1 and CDR2 from the germline V gene are ENHRY and SYGVKD. The CDR3 loop reads CAIGGGDVSSYNEQFF. CDR3 nucleotides: TGTGCCATCGGAGGGGGAGACGTTAGCTCCTACAATGAGCAGTTCTTC.

The table lists this clonotype with a few counts. The chain recombines TRBV6-1 with TRBJ2-5; tentatively, D is TRBD2 (7 bases). Germline CDR1 MNHNS, CDR2 SASEGT. The CDR3 runs to 14 residues. Trimming removed 4 bases at V and 5 bases at J, with 14 bases between. CDR3 sequence (DNA): TGTGCCAGCAGTGTTGGGGGGGCTGCGGAGACCCAGTACTTC. Protein: CASSVGGAAETQYF.

This clonotype was counted only a few times. J is TRBJ2-7 and V is TRBV5-1; TRBD1 is a possible D gene (5 bases). The ends were cut back, 0 bases at V and 3 bases at J, with 13 bases in the middle. The germline CDR1 and CDR2 sequences are SGHRS and YFSETQ. The CDR3 runs to 15 residues. In nucleotides, the CDR3 is TGCGCCAGCAGCTTGGACACAGGTTTAGTCTACGAGCAGTACTTC. Amino acids: CASSLDTGLVYEQYF.

As regards this clonotype: A single base separates this from a much larger clone, so it may be a read error. The V call is TRBV2, the J call TRBJ2-4, with D possibly TRBD2 on 6 matching bases. V was trimmed by 11 bases and J by 1 base, leaving 18 bases between them. From germline, CDR1 is SNHLY and CDR2 FYNNEI. The CDR3 totals 15 residues. Here the CDR3 reads CACTAAGWAKNIQYF. The CDR3 bases are TGTGCCTGCACGGCGGCGGGATGGGCCAAAAACATTCAGTACTTC.

This clonotype has at least ten counts. The J gene is TRBJ1-1, the V gene TRBV7-2, with 8 bases identical to TRBD1. V lost 5 bases and J lost 6; bases outside the gene matches: 11. The CDR3 length is 15 residues. From germline, CDR1 is SGHTA and CDR2 FQGNSA. CDR3 nucleotide sequence: TGTGCCAGCAGCCTGCGGACAGGGCGTCTCGCTGAAGCTTTCTTT. It codes for CASSLRTGRLAEAFF.

V and J are TRBV10-3 and TRBJ2-1; TRBD2 matches at 8 bases. Germline trimming cut 11 bases from V and 4 bases from J; bases unmatched to any gene: 16. The CDR3 consists of 16 residues. Germline-derived CDR1 and CDR2 are ENHRY and SYGVKD. CDR3: CASSTQPAGGYNEQFF. CDR3 in DNA: TGTGCCTCCTCAACGCAGCCCGCGGGGGGATACAATGAGCAGTTCTTC.

Points on this clonotype: One end of the junction varies from germline; a read error may be responsible. The V gene is TRBV29-1, the J gene TRBJ2-7, with 8 bases that match TRBD1. Per the germline V gene, CDR1 is SQVTM and CDR2 is ANQGSEA. The CDR3 is 15 amino acids. CDR3 bases: TGCAGCATTGAAGATCCAGGACAGGGCTTACACGAGCAGTACTTC. Translating it yields CSIEDPGQGLHEQYF.

The V call is TRBV7-2, the J call TRBJ2-2; 8 bases match TRBD2. This CDR3 has 15 residues. The germline V gene has CDR1 SGHTA and CDR2 FQGNSA. Trimming removed 4 bases from V and 6 bases from J; junction bases left unmatched: 7. The CDR3 DNA is TGTGCCAGCAGCTCTGAGGGACTAGTGGCCGGGGAGCTGTTTTTT. Translating gives CASSSEGLVAGELFF.

This clonotype was counted only a few times. This chain joins TRBV7-2 and TRBJ2-7; 8 bases fit TRBD2. The J segment lost 7 bases and the V segment lost 6 bases, leaving 11 bases of the junction unmatched. The CDR3 loop spans 14 amino acids. Per the germline V gene, CDR1 is SGHTA and CDR2 is FQGNSA. CDR3 bases: TGTGCCAGCAGGCCACGGGGGGGCATGGGTGAGCAGTACTTC. Its protein product is CASRPRGGMGEQYF. Combining the CDR3 with reference TRBV7-2 and TRBJ2-7 gives the whole variable domain GAGVSQSPSNKVTEKGKDVELRCDPISGHTALYWYRQSLGQGLEFLIYFQGNSAPDKSGLPSDRFSAERTGGSVSTLTIQRTQQEDSAVYLCASRPRGGMGEQYFGPGTRLTVT.

The CDR3 here is CASSSPGLAGGSWDEQYF. CDR3 nucleotides: TGTGCCAGCAGTTCGCCGGGACTAGCGGGAGGGAGTTGGGACGAGCAGTACTTC. The chain is built from TRBV27 and TRBJ2-7, with 16 bases identical to TRBD2. From germline, CDR1 is MNHEY and CDR2 SMNVEV (reference sequence). This CDR3 is built from 18 residues. V was clipped by 4 bases and J by 5 bases; unmatched bases: 11.

This clonotype was detected ten times or more. This chain uses TRBV7-2 with TRBJ2-7, with D possibly TRBD2 on 6 matching bases. The CDR3 has 16 residues. The germline gives CDR1 SGHTA, CDR2 FQGNSA. Deletions cut 2 bases from V and 0 bases from J, with 14 bases between. The CDR3 DNA follows: TGTGCCAGCAGCTTAACAGCCAGGGACTTCTCCTACGAGCAGTACTTC. This codes for CASSLTARDFSYEQYF.

V and J are TRBV30 and TRBJ2-5; D is perhaps TRBD2 (5 bases). CDR1 is GTSNPN, CDR2 SVGIG, per germline (reference sequence). V was shortened by 4 bases and J by 5 bases, with 14 bases between the two germline ends. This CDR3 has 13 residues. CDR3 sequence (DNA): TGTGCCTGGAACTACTTCAAGCGGGAGACCCAGTACTTC. Translated: CAWNYFKRETQYF.